The source of this TCR beta chain is a study of T cell responses to AZD1222 COVID-19 vaccine. Findings of the study overall: Researchers took repertoire samples only after the peak T cell response had come. Clonal diversity was possibly underestimated, and the donors were mostly white British, with more females. Among spike-specific TCRs, nearly half reportedly target unmutated variant regions.

Only in-frame clones appear in the TCRdb table, and some are missing; sequencing was by immunoSEQ multiplex PCR. The data show about 100,000 clones, about 93% seen once. Regarding this clone: The target antigen is unknown.

The sequence came from an adult in good health. The source material was peripheral blood, sampled on day 0 of AZD1222 vaccination.

The DNA of the CDR3 is TGTGCCAGCAGCATTCGGAGTTCTGGAAACACCATATATTTT. It encodes CASSIRSSGNTIYF. This chain connects TRBV21-1 to TRBJ1-3. TRBV21-1 is a listed pseudogene. This CDR3 is 14 amino acids long.